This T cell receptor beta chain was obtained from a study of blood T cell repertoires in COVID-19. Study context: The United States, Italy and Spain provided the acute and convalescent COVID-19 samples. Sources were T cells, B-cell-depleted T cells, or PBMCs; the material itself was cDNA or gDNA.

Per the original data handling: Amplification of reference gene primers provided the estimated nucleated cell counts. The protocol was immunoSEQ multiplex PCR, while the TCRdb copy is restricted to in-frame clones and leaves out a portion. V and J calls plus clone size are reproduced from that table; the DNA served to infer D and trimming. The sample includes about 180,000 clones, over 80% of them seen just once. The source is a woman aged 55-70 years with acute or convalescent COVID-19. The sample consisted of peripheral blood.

CDR3 loop: CASSLRQGYEQYF. In nucleotides, the CDR3 is TGTGCCAGCAGTCTCAGACAGGGCTACGAGCAGTACTTC. The V gene is TRBV2, the J gene TRBJ2-7, with 7 nucleotides matching TRBD1. The length of the CDR3 is 13 residues. Looked up from germline, CDR1 is SNHLY and CDR2 is FYNNEI. Unmatched junction bases numbered 4, after V lost 5 bases and J lost 3 bases. The variable domain in full, with the rest retrieved from reference TRBV2 and TRBJ2-7, is EPEVTQTPSHQVTQMGQEVILRCVPISNHLYFYWYRQILGQKVEFLVSFYNNEISEKSEIFDDQFSVERPDGSNFTLKIRSTKLEDSAMYFCASSLRQGYEQYFGPGTRLTVT.